This T cell receptor beta chain appears in the sequencing data of a study of PD-1 blockade in classical Hodgkin lymphoma. Study-wide findings and caveats: Differences between repertoires have undefined causes, possibly disease activity or prior therapy. After ASCT, patients who started nivolumab under 1 year later were excluded.

Regarding this clone: Its antigen is not identified.

All the patients suffered relapse after autologous stem cell transplantation, and brentuximab vedotin exposure differed. Germline V lookup: CDR1 SGHNT, CDR2 YYREEE (reference sequence). The CDR3 has 14 residues. With 6 bases removed from V and 3 bases from J, the gap between germline ends came to 15 bases. Sequencing used immunoSEQ multiplex PCR; TCRdb keeps in-frame clones, though not all of them. The table includes tens of thousands of clones, roughly nine tenths detected once. This material consisted of peripheral blood mononuclear cells (PBMCs), taken at baseline. This TCR was recovered from a human donor with classical Hodgkin lymphoma. This chain uses TRBV5-4 with TRBJ1-1; the D is unclear. The CDR3 nucleotides read TGTGCCAGCATCCGCTCCGCTGGGGACACTGAAGCTTTCTTT. The encoded protein is CASIRSAGDTEAFF.